Each of the 13 T cell receptor beta chains below was sequenced from the same sample in a study of T cell repertoires in cytomegalovirus infection. From the reads, TCRdb called clonotypes with MiXCR, one entry per CDR3 protein. The table shows hundreds of thousands of distinct CDR3 sequences, with more than 9% occurring only once. The sequenced material came from PBMCs. The receptors derive from a human donor in good health (CMV status not recorded). Some clones in this sample may be carry-over from other donors' samples.

This clonotype has just a few counts. The rearrangement uses TRBV4-2 and TRBJ2-1; TRBD2 matches 11 bases. Germline V gene sequence: CDR1 LGHNA, CDR2 YNFKEQ. V dropped 4 bases and J dropped 8; count of bases not matched to a gene: 7. The CDR3 sequence is 15 residues long. CDR3 sequence reads: CASSRSLAGGDEQFF. CDR3 in DNA: TGTGCCAGCAGCCGCTCTTTAGCGGGGGGGGATGAGCAGTTCTTC.

This clonotype was seen a few times. V gene TRBV29-1 combines with J gene TRBJ2-7; TRBD2 might be the D (5 bases). The V gene lost 7 bases and the J gene lost 4 bases, with 23 bases spanning the gap. Per germline, CDR1 SQVTM and CDR2 ANQGSEA. The CDR3 runs to 15 residues. Written as DNA, the CDR3 is TGCAGCGCCGGAATCATTGAGGAGGCCTATTACGAGCAGTACTTC. Amino acid sequence: CSAGIIEEAYYEQYF.

Many counts were recorded for this clonotype. The gene calls are TRBV5-4 and TRBJ1-6; D gene ambiguous. V lost 2 bases to trimming and J lost 10 bases, with 13 bases between them. The CDR3 has 14 residues. CDR1 and CDR2 (germline): SGHNT, YYREEE (reference sequence). The DNA for the CDR3 is TGTGCCAGCAGCTTAGAAGCAGTGGGGTCACCCCTCCACTTT. Its translation is CASSLEAVGSPLHF.

For the CDR3, the DNA is TGTGCCAGCAGCTTAGGGGACGGGAGGAACATTCAGTACTTC. It encodes CASSLGDGRNIQYF. J is TRBJ2-4 and V is TRBV7-9, with 7 bases fitting TRBD2. V shed 1 base and J 7 bases; nucleotides not matched to a gene: 4. The length of the CDR3 is 14 residues. The V gene's germline CDR1 is SEHNR and CDR2 FQNEAQ (reference sequence).

CDR3 sequence reads: CASSLDPGHEITEAFF. The CDR3 coding sequence is TGTGCCAGCAGCCTAGATCCGGGACACGAGATCACTGAAGCTTTCTTT. The chain joins TRBV5-4 to TRBJ1-1; perhaps TRBD1 as D (6 bases). Trimming took off 4 bases at V and 4 bases at J, with 20 bases between the two ends. This CDR3 is built from 16 residues. Germline loops: CDR1 SGHNT, CDR2 YYREEE (reference sequence).

This clonotype was seen repeatedly, ten times or more. The chain couples TRBV5-1 to TRBJ2-7; weak D call: TRBD1 (5 bases). Germline CDR1 reads SGHRS; CDR2 reads YFSETQ. The CDR3 sequence is 16 residues long. V was shortened by 0 bases and J by 3 bases, with 16 bases between the two germline ends. The CDR3 spells CASSLDAMQGFYEQYF. DNA of the CDR3: TGCGCCAGCAGCTTGGATGCAATGCAGGGATTCTACGAGCAGTACTTC. The full variable domain, its missing parts supplied by reference TRBV5-1 and TRBJ2-7, is KAGVTQTPRYLIKTRGQQVTLSCSPISGHRSVSWYQQTPGQGLQFLFEYFSETQRNKGNFPGRFSGRQFSNSRSEMNVSTLELGDSALYLCASSLDAMQGFYEQYFGPGTRLTVT.

This clonotype was seen a few times. The rearrangement links TRBV2 to TRBJ2-3, with 11 bases fitting TRBD1. J was trimmed by 5 bases and V by 9 bases; bases with no gene match: 10. Looked up from germline, CDR1 is SNHLY and CDR2 is FYNNEI. This CDR3 is 15 amino acids long. The CDR3 region is CARTPDRGQRDTQYF. As DNA, the CDR3 is TGTGCCAGAACTCCGGACAGGGGGCAGAGAGATACGCAGTATTTT.

The V gene is TRBV24-1, the J gene TRBJ2-1; D is possibly TRBD1 (6 bases). Germline V CDR1 and CDR2: KGHDR, SFDVKD. Trimming took 4 bases from V and 4 from J, leaving 10 bases between them. This CDR3 comprises 14 residues. This CDR3 reads CATSEGQIYNEQFF. The CDR3 DNA reads TGTGCCACCAGTGAAGGACAGATTTACAATGAGCAGTTCTTC.

The chain is built from TRBV6-6 and TRBJ2-1, with 8 bases lining up with TRBD1. Germline CDR1 is MNHNY and CDR2 is SVGAGI (reference sequence). This CDR3 is 15 amino acids long. Trimming removed 6 bases from V and 4 bases from J; junction bases left unmatched: 8. CDR3 protein: CASSQTGQAYNEQFF. CDR3 coding DNA: TGTGCCAGCAGCCAAACGGGACAGGCGTACAATGAGCAGTTCTTC.

This clonotype has more than one count but fewer than ten. This chain connects TRBV6-1 to TRBJ1-1; D not certain. CDR1 MNHNS and CDR2 SASEGT come from the germline V gene. The CDR3 runs 14 residues. V was shortened by 7 bases and J by 8 bases, with 20 bases between the two germline ends. In DNA form, the CDR3 reads TGTGCCAGCACCCCGAACGTGAGAGACAAGGAAGCTTTCTTT. Translating it yields CASTPNVRDKEAFF.

CDR3 nucleotides: TGTGCCTGGAGTAAAGGGGGCGGCTACGAGCAGTACTTC. Protein product: CAWSKGGGYEQYF. The V call is TRBV30, the J call TRBJ2-7, with 7 positions matching TRBD1. CDR3 length: 13 amino acids. The V segment lost 2 bases and the J segment 3 bases; nucleotides outside the gene matches: 4. Germline CDR1 GTSNPN, CDR2 SVGIG (reference sequence).

The J gene is TRBJ1-4, the V gene TRBV4-3, with TRBD1 matching over 10 bases. Germline lookup yields CDR1 LGHNA and CDR2 YSLEER. J was trimmed by 5 bases and V by 4 bases; bases with no gene match: 4. The CDR3 spans 15 residues. This chain's CDR3 is CASSPGQGGNEKLFF. The CDR3, as DNA: TGCGCCAGCAGCCCCGGACAGGGGGGAAATGAAAAACTGTTTTTT.

The chain employs TRBV6-6 and TRBJ2-6; D is ambiguous. CDR3 size: 15 residues. Germline V gives CDR1 MNHNY, CDR2 SVGAGI (reference sequence). V gave up 0 bases and J gave up 4 bases, with 7 bases separating them. Here the CDR3 reads CASSYSITGANVLTF. Written as DNA, the CDR3 is TGTGCCAGCAGTTACTCGATTACAGGGGCCAACGTCCTGACTTTC.